These 15 T cell receptor beta chains came from one sample sequenced in a study of PD-1 blockade in classical Hodgkin lymphoma. Every patient experienced relapse after autologous stem cell transplantation, and brentuximab vedotin exposure varied. The data were produced by immunoSEQ multiplex PCR, yet TCRdb's version contains in-frame clones alone and is incomplete. The data hold some 20,000 clones, with roughly 85% observed a single time. Source: peripheral blood mononuclear cells (PBMCs), taken before the second cycle of nivolumab. These receptors came from a human donor with classical Hodgkin lymphoma.

This chain joins TRBV6-6 and TRBJ2-7; a weak D match, TRBD1 (6 bases). V lost 6 bases to trimming and J lost 5 bases, with 20 bases between them. Looked up from germline, CDR1 is MNHNY and CDR2 is SVGAGI (reference sequence). CDR3 length: 15 amino acids. The CDR3 region has the DNA TGTGCCAGCAGCCAACGGACAGTCTCTGCCGACGAGCAGTACTTC. It codes for CASSQRTVSADEQYF.

The chain joins TRBV6-5 to TRBJ2-1, with a weak D call TRBD1 (6 bases). V was cut by 0 bases and J by 7 bases, with 16 bases left in between. CDR1 and CDR2 from the germline V gene are MNHEY and SVGAGI. There are 16 residues in the CDR3. CDR3: CASSYSSGQRLNEQFF. DNA for the CDR3: TGTGCCAGCAGTTACTCCTCAGGACAGCGACTGAATGAGCAGTTCTTC.

This chain connects TRBV12-2 to TRBJ2-6; the table names TRBD1, a call not compared with the DNA. TRBV12-2 is a listed pseudogene. The CDR3 is 16 residues long. The CDR3 DNA sequence: TGTGCAAGTCGCGGGGACAGAGGGTCTGGGGCCAACGTCCTGACTTTC. Amino acids: CASRGDRGSGANVLTF.

This chain links TRBV5-1 with TRBJ2-3; 11 positions match TRBD2. With 5 bases clipped from V and 0 bases from J, the junction kept 5 bases outside the gene matches. Per the germline V gene, CDR1 is SGHRS and CDR2 is YFSETQ. CDR3 length: 16 amino acids. This CDR3 is CASSLAGGTSTDTQYF. CDR3 nucleotide sequence: TGCGCCAGCAGTCTAGCGGGGGGCACTAGCACAGATACGCAGTATTTT.

The gene calls are TRBV9 and TRBJ2-5, with 9 bases that match TRBD2. The CDR3 consists of 14 residues. After removal of 6 bases from V and 3 bases from J, the junction contained 6 bases not matched to a gene. Germline V gene sequence: CDR1 SGDLS, CDR2 YYNGEE. Here the CDR3 reads CASKAGGREETQYF. In nucleotides, the CDR3 is TGTGCCAGCAAAGCGGGGGGCAGAGAAGAGACCCAGTACTTC.

The chain carries TRBV19 and TRBJ2-2, with D tentatively TRBD2 (6 bases). V was shortened by 4 bases and J by 6 bases, with 12 bases between the two germline ends. The CDR3 extends over 14 amino acids. The V gene's germline CDR1 is LNHDA and CDR2 SQIVND (reference sequence). DNA for the CDR3: TGTGCCAGTAGTAACGCGGGGTTTGCCGGGGAGCTGTTTTTT. Translating it yields CASSNAGFAGELFF.

The chain couples TRBV5-1 to TRBJ1-2; D unresolved. This CDR3 is built from 13 residues. The V end was cut by 1 base, the J end by 6 bases, with 10 bases between. Germline CDR1 is SGHRS and CDR2 is YFSETQ. The CDR3 coding sequence is TGCGCCAGCAGCTTGAGCCTAGGGAATGGCTACACCTTC. Protein sequence: CASSLSLGNGYTF.

CDR3 sequence: CASSWDRGRNTEAFF. The CDR3 DNA reads TGTGCCAGCAGCTGGGACAGGGGGAGGAACACTGAAGCTTTCTTT. The chain couples TRBV13 to TRBJ1-1; the match to TRBD1 covers 11 bases. Germline values: CDR1 PRHDT, CDR2 FYEKMQ (reference sequence). Trimming cost V 4 bases and J 1 base; bases outside gene matches: 2. The CDR3 is 15 amino acids.

J is TRBJ2-7 and V is TRBV6-5; D may be TRBD2 (7 bases). V gave up 2 bases and J gave up 5 bases, with 19 bases separating them. CDR1 MNHEY and CDR2 SVGAGI come from the germline V gene. The CDR3 spans 16 residues. The CDR3 spells CASSYRWGGARNEQYF. CDR3 nucleotides: TGTGCCAGCAGTTACCGGTGGGGGGGGGCGAGGAACGAGCAGTACTTC.

V is TRBV6-6 and J is TRBJ1-2; 10 bases are a match to TRBD1. This CDR3 region has 15 residues. The V and J ends lost 2 bases and 8 bases, in that order; junction bases with no gene match: 8. Germline lookup yields CDR1 MNHNY and CDR2 SVGAGI (reference sequence). The CDR3 is CASSYGGTGASGYTF. DNA of the CDR3: TGTGCCAGCAGTTACGGCGGGACAGGGGCGTCGGGCTACACCTTC.

The genes are TRBV6-5 and TRBJ2-1; no definite D call. From germline, CDR1 is MNHEY and CDR2 SVGAGI. The CDR3 covers 13 residues. Trimming pared 2 bases from V and 9 bases from J, leaving 11 bases between. DNA of the CDR3: TGTGCCAGCAGTTACCTTAGCCACCGTGAGCAGTTCTTC. Translated: CASSYLSHREQFF.

The chain recombines TRBV14 with TRBJ2-1; 9 nucleotides match TRBD1. This CDR3 contains 14 residues. Germline V gene lookup returns CDR1 SGHDN and CDR2 FVKESK. The junction had 5 bases not matched to a gene; V was cut back by 4 bases and J by 7 bases. The DNA of the CDR3 is TGTGCCAGCAGCCCACCGGGACAGGGTAATGAGCAGTTCTTC. Translation gives CASSPPGQGNEQFF.

The genes are TRBV5-5 and TRBJ1-1; D unresolved. The V end lost 3 bases, the J end lost 4 bases, and 7 bases lay between the germline ends. The CDR3 length is 12 residues. Germline CDR1 and CDR2: SGHKS and YYEKEE (reference sequence). CDR3 sequence (DNA): TGTGCCAGCAGCTCATTCGGCACTGAAGCTTTCTTT. Its protein product is CASSSFGTEAFF.

J is TRBJ2-2 and V is TRBV5-6; D is undetermined. Per the germline V gene, CDR1 is SGHDT and CDR2 is YYEEEE. The CDR3 has 13 amino acids. Trimming stripped 0 bases from V and 6 bases from J, with 6 bases between. The CDR3 sequence is CASSLDLPGELFF. Here the CDR3 DNA reads TGTGCCAGCAGCTTGGACCTTCCCGGGGAGCTGTTTTTT.

The gene calls are TRBV18 and TRBJ2-7; TRBD1 matches 7 bases. Germline CDR1 and CDR2: KGHSH and LQKENI. CDR3 length equals 14 residues. Germline trimming cut 1 base from V and 2 bases from J; bases unmatched to any gene: 2. The DNA of the CDR3 is TGTGCCAGCTCACCACGACAGGGCCCCTACGAGCAGTACTTC. Translating gives CASSPRQGPYEQYF.